These T cell receptor beta chains were read from a single sample in a study of blood T cells in healthy people across ages. TCRdb recomputed calls from the 5' RACE reads with MiXCR, one row per CDR3 protein. The sample lists hundreds of thousands of distinct CDR3 sequences, about 52% occurring once. What was sequenced was blood. These receptors all stem from a man in his 60s in good health. Both conserved end residues are part of each CDR3. The order of the fields is clone size, V gene, J gene, D gene, CDR3 DNA, CDR3 protein. D genes are given only for firm matches. Clone sizes are given selectively: once, few, many, or a class where the clone is expanded.

>few|TRBV7-3|TRBJ1-2|TRBD1
TGTGCCAGCAGTCGAACAGGGGGGGGGGACTATGGCTACACCTTC
CASSRTGGGDYGYTF
>NA|TRBV11-2|TRBJ2-1|NA
TGTGCCAGCAGCTTAGGGGGACGGATCTCCTACAATGAGCAGTTCTTC
CASSLGGRISYNEQFF
>many|TRBV5-6|TRBJ2-6|NA
TGTGCCAGCAGCTCGTGGGCTGGGGCCAACGTCCTGACTTTC
CASSSWAGANVLTF
>NA|TRBV15|TRBJ2-2|TRBD2
TGTGCCACCAGCAGAGGAGGGAATAGCGGGGGGTTAAACACCGGGGAGCTGTTTTTT
CATSRGGNSGGLNTGELFF
>NA|TRBV6-6|TRBJ1-6|NA
TGTGCCAGCAGTTCGGACGCCAAAAATTCACCCCTCCACTTT
CASSSDAKNSPLHF
>NA|TRBV4-2|TRBJ2-1|NA
TGTGCCAGCAGCCAAGTGAAGGGCTACAATGAGCAGTTCTTC
CASSQVKGYNEQFF
>NA|TRBV11-2|TRBJ2-1|NA
TGTGCCAGCAGCCCCGGCAGGGCCACTGAGCAGTTCTTC
CASSPGRATEQFF
>NA|TRBV6-2/TRBV6-3|TRBJ2-1|TRBD2
TGTGCCAGCAGTCTCCCCCGGACTAGCGGGAGGGCCGTTGAGCAGTTCTTC
CASSLPRTSGRAVEQFF
>NA|TRBV15|TRBJ1-6|NA
TGTGCCACCTCTCCCGGAACCTATAATTCGCCCCTCCACTTT
CATSPGTYNSPLHF
>NA|TRBV6-6|TRBJ1-2|TRBD1
TGTGCCAGCAGTTACAAACTGCAGGGGGCTAACTATGGCTACACCTTC
CASSYKLQGANYGYTF
>NA|TRBV18|TRBJ2-7|TRBD1
TGTGCCAGCTCACCCCAGGGGGGACAGGGGTACGAGCAGTACTTC
CASSPQGGQGYEQYF
>NA|TRBV14|TRBJ1-2|NA
TGTGCCAGCAGCCCACAGAACTATGGCTACACCTTC
CASSPQNYGYTF
>NA|TRBV12-3/TRBV12-4|TRBJ1-2|TRBD1
TGTGCCAGCAGTCTACAGGGGTTTGATGGCTACACCTTC
CASSLQGFDGYTF
>NA|TRBV10-3|TRBJ2-5|NA
TGTGCCATCAGTCCGAGGGCCCCGGTGGGGGAGACCCAGTACTTC
CAISPRAPVGETQYF
>NA|TRBV28|TRBJ2-5|TRBD1
TGTGCCAGCAGCACCCCGGGACAGACTAAGCAGTACTTC
CASSTPGQTKQYF
>few|TRBV29-1|TRBJ2-3|NA
TGCAGCGCCGAGGGGGGCACAGATACGCAGTATTTT
CSAEGGTDTQYF
>NA|TRBV3-1|TRBJ2-5|NA
TGTGCCAGCAGCCTTAGACAGAACCAAGAGACCCAGTACTTC
CASSLRQNQETQYF
>few|TRBV10-3|TRBJ2-5|TRBD2
TGTGCCATCAGGGCTAGCGGGAGTAATGAGCAGTACTTC
CAIRASGSNEQYF
>NA|TRBV7-9|TRBJ2-7|TRBD1
TGTGCCAGCAGCTTTAGGGGACAGGGACCCGAGGAGCAGTACTTC
CASSFRGQGPEEQYF
>many|TRBV10-2|TRBJ2-7|NA
TGCGCCAGCAGTGCGAGGAGTGGGGGCACCCAGTACTTC
CASSARSGGTQYF
>NA|TRBV6-4|TRBJ2-3|TRBD2
TGTGCCAGCACCCCAGACGGGGGGACCACGGATACGCAGTATTTT
CASTPDGGTTDTQYF
>once|TRBV6-2/TRBV6-3|TRBJ2-1|NA
TGTGCCAGCAGTTATTGGGCAGTTTACAATGAGCAGTTCTTC
CASSYWAVYNEQFF
>many|TRBV4-2|TRBJ1-6|TRBD1
TGTGCCAGCAGAGGACAGGGCGATTCACCCCTCCACTTT
CASRGQGDSPLHF
>NA|TRBV12-3/TRBV12-4|TRBJ1-6|TRBD1
TGTGCCAGCAGTTCGGGACAGGGTAACTCCTATAATTCACCCCTCCACTTT
CASSSGQGNSYNSPLHF
>NA|TRBV12-3/TRBV12-4|TRBJ2-1|NA
TGTGCCAGCAGTTTCTTCGGGACCGGAAATGAGCAGTTCTTC
CASSFFGTGNEQFF
>NA|TRBV10-3|TRBJ2-7|NA
TGTGCCATCAGTGGGGCTAGAGCAAATGAGCAGTACTTC
CAISGARANEQYF
>NA|TRBV7-3|TRBJ2-1|NA
TGTGCCAGCAGCTTAATGGGGGCTGGTGAGCAGTTCTTC
CASSLMGAGEQFF
>NA|TRBV20-1|TRBJ2-3|TRBD1
TGCAGTGCCAGTTCCACTACAGGGGCAGATACGCAGTATTTT
CSASSTTGADTQYF
>NA|TRBV6-4|TRBJ2-3|NA
TGTGCCAGCAGTGACGCCGGCAGGGCAGATACGCAGTATTTT
CASSDAGRADTQYF
>few|TRBV3-1|TRBJ2-1|NA
TGTGCCAGCAGCCAAGACCTGCGGTCCTACAATGAGCAGTTCTTC
CASSQDLRSYNEQFF
>NA|TRBV5-1|TRBJ2-1|TRBD2
TGCGCCAGCAGCTTGGTACCGGGACTAGCGGGCGATGAGCAGTTCTTC
CASSLVPGLAGDEQFF
>NA|TRBV19|TRBJ2-6|TRBD1
TGTGCCAGTACTGCCGGGACAGGGGGCCTCTCTGGGGCCAACGTCCTGACTTTC
CASTAGTGGLSGANVLTF
>NA|TRBV29-1|TRBJ2-7|NA
TGCAGCGCCAAGGAGGGCCTCTACGAGCAGTACTTC
CSAKEGLYEQYF
>NA|TRBV4-2|TRBJ2-5|TRBD2
TGTGCCAGCAGCCGCGGGGGAAGCCAAGAGACCCAGTACTTC
CASSRGGSQETQYF
>NA|TRBV28|TRBJ2-2|NA
TGTGCCAGCAGTCGACAGTCCGGGGAGCTGTTTTTT
CASSRQSGELFF
>few|TRBV18|TRBJ2-7|NA
TGTGCCAGCTCACGGTCGGACGGAGGATCCTACGAGCAGTACTTC
CASSRSDGGSYEQYF
>NA|TRBV12-3/TRBV12-4|TRBJ2-7|NA
TGTGCCAGCAGCGCCGGGGGGACAGGCTTTAGAGAGCAGTACTTC
CASSAGGTGFREQYF
>NA|TRBV25-1|TRBJ1-2|NA
TGTGCCAGCAGTGAGGGGGTGACCTATGGCTACACCTTC
CASSEGVTYGYTF
>NA|TRBV27|TRBJ2-3|TRBD2
TGTGCCAGCAGTTTAACTCTCGGCGCAGGACTAGCAGATACGCAGTATTTT
CASSLTLGAGLADTQYF
>NA|TRBV20-1|TRBJ2-5|NA
TGCAGTGCTGGGTGGGGAGGGGGCGTCGTAGAGACCCAGTACTTC
CSAGWGGGVVETQYF
>NA|TRBV10-3|TRBJ2-5|TRBD1
TGTGCCATCAGTGAGTCGGGGGACAGGGGACTTAGGCAGTACTTC
CAISESGDRGLRQYF